This record covers a single T cell receptor (beta chain). The data stem from a study of blood T cell repertoires in COVID-19. The repertoire was sequenced with immunoSEQ multiplex PCR; TCRdb's copy has only in-frame clones and lacks some. The data contain about 200,000 clones, approximately 85% of them singletons. Sequencing was done on a sample of PBMCs or T cells enriched from blood (not recorded which). The TCR sequence derives from a man aged 40-55 years with acute COVID-19.

Written as DNA, the CDR3 is TGTGCCAGCAGTCAGCAAGGGGAGGATTCACCCCTCCACTTT. It translates to CASSQQGEDSPLHF. The J gene is TRBJ1-6, the V gene TRBV6-5, with D maybe TRBD1 (5 bases). The CDR3 spans 14 residues. Germline CDR1 MNHEY, CDR2 SVGAGI. The V end was cut by 5 bases, the J end by 8 bases, with 13 bases between.